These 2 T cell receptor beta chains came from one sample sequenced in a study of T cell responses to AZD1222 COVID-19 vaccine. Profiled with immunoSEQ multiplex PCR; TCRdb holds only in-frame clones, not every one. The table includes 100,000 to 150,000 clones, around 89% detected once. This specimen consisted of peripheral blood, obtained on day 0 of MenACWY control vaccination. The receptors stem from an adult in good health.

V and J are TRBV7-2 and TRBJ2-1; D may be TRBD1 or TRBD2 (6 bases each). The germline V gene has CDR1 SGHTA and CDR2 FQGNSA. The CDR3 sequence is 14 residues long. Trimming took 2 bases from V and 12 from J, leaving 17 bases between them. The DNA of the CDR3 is TGTGCCAGCAGCTTATTGGAGGGGGTTAAACGGCAGTTCTTC. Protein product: CASSLLEGVKRQFF.

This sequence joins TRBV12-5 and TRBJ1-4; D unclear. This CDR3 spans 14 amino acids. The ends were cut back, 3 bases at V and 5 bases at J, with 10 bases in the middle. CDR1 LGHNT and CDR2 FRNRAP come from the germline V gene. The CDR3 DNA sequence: TGTGCTAGTGGTTTATCGCCGTTCAATGAAAAACTGTTTTTT. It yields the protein CASGLSPFNEKLFF.